This T cell receptor beta chain emerged from a study of blood T cell repertoires in COVID-19. Original processing notes: Amplification of reference gene primers was used by the study to estimate nucleated cell counts. Sequencing used immunoSEQ multiplex PCR; TCRdb keeps in-frame clones, though not all of them. V, J and clone size are those of that table, while D and trimming were read from the DNA. The table lists 150,000 to 180,000 clones, roughly 82% of them singletons. With 5 bases clipped from V and 0 bases from J, the junction kept 8 bases outside the gene matches. The CDR3 sequence is 16 residues long. Per germline, CDR1 LGHNA and CDR2 YNFKEQ.

The sequencing sample was made of peripheral blood. This clonotype was sampled from a woman aged 50 to 60 with acute or convalescent COVID-19. V gene TRBV4-2 combines with J gene TRBJ2-7, with 9 positions matching TRBD1. The CDR3 DNA reads as TGTGCCAGCAGCGGGACAGGGCGACATAACTCCTACGAGCAGTACTTC. Translation: CASSGTGRHNSYEQYF.